The 30 T cell receptor beta chains below were found in one sample sequenced in a study of blood T cell repertoires in COVID-19. The assay was immunoSEQ multiplex PCR, and TCRdb's table has in-frame clones only and misses some. Here the sample spans a few hundred thousand clones, 90% being singletons. Sequencing input: peripheral blood. Source of these receptors: a woman between 40 and 50 years old with acute or convalescent COVID-19.

The chain couples TRBV3-1 (or the pseudogene TRBV3-2) to TRBJ1-1; D may be TRBD1 (6 bases). V was shortened by 3 bases and J by 2 bases, with 13 bases between the two germline ends. From germline, CDR1 is LGHDT and CDR2 YNNKEL (reference sequence). CDR3 length: 15 residues. The CDR3 coding sequence is TGTGCCAGCAGCCAGGGGGCAGCCTTAAACACTGAAGCTTTCTTT. It specifies CASSQGAALNTEAFF.

J is TRBJ2-7 and V is TRBV6-6; 7 nucleotides match TRBD1. CDR1 and CDR2 (germline): MNHNY, SVGAGI (reference sequence). This CDR3 contains 15 residues. V lost 2 bases, J lost 2 bases, and 6 bases stayed unmatched. The CDR3 nucleotides read TGTGCCAGCAGTTACGGACAGGAGCTTCCCTACGAGCAGTACGTC. Its translation: CASSYGQELPYEQYV.

J is TRBJ2-2 and V is TRBV10-1; D gene ambiguous. This CDR3 is 16 amino acids long. Trimming removed 1 base from V and 0 bases from J, with 9 bases in between. In germline, CDR1 is WNHNN, CDR2 SYGVQD (reference sequence). DNA of the CDR3: TGCGCCAGCAGTGAGTTCGCAGTCTCGAACACCGGGGAGCTGTTTTTT. It specifies CASSEFAVSNTGELFF.

J is TRBJ1-2 and V is TRBV9; D uncertain. Germline CDR1 reads SGDLS; CDR2 reads YYNGEE. The CDR3 spans 15 residues. The V and J ends lost 3 bases and 0 bases respectively, with 12 bases between them. DNA of the CDR3: TGTGCCAGCAGCGCCTCAAGTGAGACTAACTATGGCTACACCTTC. Amino acids: CASSASSETNYGYTF.

The rearrangement uses TRBV4-1 and TRBJ1-2, with 7 bases matching TRBD1. Unmatched junction bases numbered 6, after V lost 0 bases and J lost 8 bases. This CDR3 is 14 amino acids long. Germline lookup yields CDR1 MGHRA and CDR2 YSYEKL. The CDR3 spells CASSQETGLNGYTF. The DNA of the CDR3 is TGCGCCAGCAGCCAAGAGACAGGGTTGAACGGCTACACCTTC.

The table lists this clone with a count of one. The CDR3 sequence is CAWSPPDRDNSPLHF. CDR3 bases: TGTGCCTGGAGTCCCCCGGACAGGGATAATTCACCCCTCCACTTT. The J gene is TRBJ1-6, the V gene TRBV30; 8 bases fit TRBD1. The germline gives CDR1 GTSNPN, CDR2 SVGIG (reference sequence). This CDR3 is built from 15 residues. V was clipped by 2 bases and J by 5 bases; unmatched bases: 5.

This chain connects TRBV7-8 to TRBJ1-5; D is possibly TRBD1 (5 bases). Germline V gene sequence: CDR1 SGHVS, CDR2 FQNEAQ. This CDR3 has 18 residues. Trimming pared 1 base from V and 5 bases from J, leaving 21 bases between. In nucleotides, the CDR3 is TGTGCCAGCAGCTTAGTGGTCAGCCCGGTCGGGGGGGATCAGCCCCAGCATTTT. Translation gives CASSLVVSPVGGDQPQHF.

V usage is TRBV6-5 and J usage is TRBJ2-5; 10 bases line up with TRBD2. Germline V gene lookup returns CDR1 MNHEY and CDR2 SVGAGI. Germline trimming cut 0 bases from V and 4 bases from J; bases unmatched to any gene: 5. This CDR3 comprises 16 residues. The CDR3 sequence is CASSYSKAGGLETQYF. CDR3 DNA: TGTGCCAGCAGTTACTCAAAAGCGGGGGGGCTAGAGACCCAGTACTTC.

This clone was seen just once. CDR3 protein: CASSDRTGKDHNEQFF. CDR3 sequence (DNA): TGCGCCAGCAGTGACCGGACAGGGAAGGACCACAATGAGCAGTTCTTC. The chain has TRBV10-1 and TRBJ2-1; the match to TRBD1 covers 8 bases. Germline lookup yields CDR1 WNHNN and CDR2 SYGVQD (reference sequence). The CDR3 covers 16 residues. With 3 bases clipped from V and 5 bases from J, the junction kept 9 bases outside the gene matches.

This chain links TRBV5-1 with TRBJ1-2; TRBD1 agrees at 9 bases. V gave up 0 bases and J gave up 8 bases; unmatched junction bases: 11. Germline CDR1 is SGHRS and CDR2 is YFSETQ. The CDR3 length is 16 residues. The CDR3 bases are TGCGCCAGCAGCTTGGCCATTCTACAGGGGGCGAGCGGCTACACCTTC. It translates to CASSLAILQGASGYTF. Together with reference TRBV5-1 and TRBJ1-2, the CDR3 gives the full variable domain: KAGVTQTPRYLIKTRGQQVTLSCSPISGHRSVSWYQQTPGQGLQFLFEYFSETQRNKGNFPGRFSGRQFSNSRSEMNVSTLELGDSALYLCASSLAILQGASGYTFGSGTRLTVV.

The V gene is TRBV12-3 or TRBV12-4, the J gene TRBJ1-2; D may be TRBD1 (5 bases). The CDR3 length is 13 residues. V lost 6 bases to trimming and J lost 5 bases, with 13 bases between them. The CDR3 nucleotides are TGTGCCAGCAGCCCGGGACTGATATATGGCTACACCTTC. Translated: CASSPGLIYGYTF.

The count of this clone is one. The chain recombines TRBV4-1 with TRBJ1-6; no firm D call. The CDR3 runs to 16 residues. Deletions cut 1 base from V and 6 bases from J, with 13 bases between. Germline values: CDR1 MGHRA, CDR2 YSYEKL. The CDR3 is CASSQGGMSPNSPLHF. In DNA form, the CDR3 reads TGCGCCAGCAGCCAAGGCGGGATGTCACCTAATTCACCCCTCCACTTT.

This chain joins TRBV5-1 and TRBJ2-1; TRBD2 agrees at 12 bases. The CDR3 has 17 residues. The V gene's germline CDR1 is SGHRS and CDR2 YFSETQ. V dropped 0 bases and J dropped 8; count of bases not matched to a gene: 9. The CDR3 nucleotides are TGCGCCAGCAGCTTGGCCTTGCTAGCGGGGGGGCTAGATGAGCAGTTCTTC. This translates into CASSLALLAGGLDEQFF.

A few counts support this clone. The rearrangement joins TRBV27 to TRBJ1-5; TRBD1 might be the D (5 bases). This CDR3 spans 15 amino acids. The germline V gene has CDR1 MNHEY and CDR2 SMNVEV (reference sequence). V shed 2 bases and J shed 4 bases, with 12 bases lying between them. This chain's CDR3 is CASSLAGGWNQPQHF. CDR3 in DNA: TGTGCCAGCAGTTTAGCGGGGGGTTGGAATCAGCCCCAGCATTTT.

V and J are TRBV6-5 and TRBJ1-2, with D tentatively TRBD1 (6 bases). Between the trimmed V and J ends, which lost 11 bases and 7 bases, there was a span of 20 bases. Germline V lookup: CDR1 MNHEY, CDR2 SVGAGI. The CDR3 loop spans 13 amino acids. The CDR3 sequence: CAGKGGRIGGYTF. DNA of the CDR3: TGTGCCGGAAAGGGGGGGCGCATAGGTGGCTACACCTTC.

J is TRBJ2-3 and V is TRBV5-4, with 8 bases identical to TRBD2. The CDR3 spans 15 residues. With 2 bases clipped from V and 0 bases from J, the junction kept 2 bases outside the gene matches. Germline CDR1 is SGHNT and CDR2 is YYREEE (reference sequence). The chain's CDR3 is CASSLTGGSTDTQYF. Here the CDR3 DNA reads TGTGCCAGCAGCTTAACGGGGGGGAGCACAGATACGCAGTATTTT.

The chain couples TRBV12-3 or TRBV12-4 to TRBJ1-1, with 10 bases identical to TRBD1. The CDR3 has 12 amino acids. V gave up 4 bases and J gave up 8 bases; unmatched junction bases: 1. The CDR3 sequence is CASSSTGGEAFF. In DNA, the CDR3 is TGTGCCAGCAGTTCGACAGGGGGCGAAGCTTTCTTT.

The chain is built from TRBV6-5 and TRBJ2-5; tentatively, D is TRBD1 (5 bases). The ends were cut back, 6 bases at V and 2 bases at J, with 16 bases in the middle. The CDR3 runs to 15 residues. In germline, CDR1 is MNHEY, CDR2 SVGAGI. Here the CDR3 reads CASRSQGRVQETQYF. For the CDR3, the DNA is TGTGCCAGCAGATCCCAAGGCAGGGTTCAAGAGACCCAGTACTTC.

The rearrangement links TRBV6-5 to TRBJ2-2; D remains ambiguous. This CDR3 comprises 14 residues. Germline V lookup: CDR1 MNHEY, CDR2 SVGAGI. V was cut by 6 bases and J by 1 base, with 9 bases left in between. Here the CDR3 reads CASRVQQNTGELFF. DNA of the CDR3: TGTGCCAGCAGAGTACAGCAGAACACCGGGGAGCTGTTTTTT.

The chain combines TRBV5-1 with TRBJ1-2; 7 bases match TRBD1. The CDR3 is 12 amino acids. The J segment lost 3 bases and the V segment lost 4 bases, leaving 0 bases of the junction unmatched. The germline V gene encodes CDR1 SGHRS and CDR2 YFSETQ. DNA for the CDR3: TGCGCCAGCAGCGACAGGGACTATGGCTACACCTTC. Its protein product is CASSDRDYGYTF.

This sequence joins TRBV4-1 and TRBJ1-4, with TRBD1 identical over 7 bases. The germline gives CDR1 MGHRA, CDR2 YSYEKL. The V gene end was trimmed by 3 bases and the J gene end by 8 bases; junction bases not matched to a gene: 6. This CDR3 is built from 14 residues. This CDR3 is CASSHIQGWEKLFF. The CDR3 DNA follows: TGCGCCAGCAGCCATATACAGGGGTGGGAAAAACTGTTTTTT.

The chain has TRBV5-3 and TRBJ1-1; the D is unclear. TRBV5-3 is marked as an open reading frame, function uncertain. This CDR3 spans 13 amino acids. The V gene lost 5 bases and the J gene lost 2 bases, with 10 bases spanning the gap. The CDR3 is CARSPGNNTEAFF. CDR3 sequence (DNA): TGTGCCAGAAGTCCTGGCAACAACACTGAAGCTTTCTTT.

The chain's CDR3 is CASSQSGGTEAFF. The CDR3, as DNA: TGCGCCAGCAGCCAGTCAGGGGGCACTGAAGCTTTCTTT. This chain connects TRBV4-1 to TRBJ1-1; 7 nucleotides align to TRBD1. Trimming at V came to 3 bases and at J to 4 bases, leaving 2 bases not matched to a gene. This CDR3 is 13 amino acids long. CDR1 is MGHRA, CDR2 YSYEKL, per germline.

This sequence joins TRBV9 and TRBJ2-3; D gene unclear. Per the germline V gene, CDR1 is SGDLS and CDR2 is YYNGEE. V was cut by 4 bases and J by 4 bases, with 13 bases left in between. The length of the CDR3 is 14 residues. CDR3 sequence: CASSLFESADTQYF. CDR3 sequence (DNA): TGTGCCAGCAGCCTCTTCGAATCAGCAGATACGCAGTATTTT.

V and J are TRBV11-2 and TRBJ1-2; D may be TRBD1 (6 bases). The CDR3 is 13 residues long. Trimming cost V 5 bases and J 4 bases, with 11 bases left between them. The germline gives CDR1 SGHAT, CDR2 FQNNGV. The CDR3 DNA sequence: TGTGCCAGCAGCCCAGGGGAGGGCTATGGCTACACCTTC. This sequence encodes CASSPGEGYGYTF.

This clone was counted once. The chain has TRBV12-3 or TRBV12-4 and TRBJ1-1; 10 bases align to TRBD1. The CDR3 covers 13 residues. V dropped 3 bases and J dropped 12; count of bases not matched to a gene: 7. In DNA form, the CDR3 reads TGTGCCAGCAGTTTTAACGGGGACAGGGGATCTTTCTTT. Encoded protein: CASSFNGDRGSFF.

The rearrangement uses TRBV7-9 and TRBJ2-5; D remains ambiguous. This CDR3 comprises 14 residues. V was pared by 1 base and J by 5 bases, with 11 bases between. Per germline, CDR1 SEHNR and CDR2 FQNEAQ (reference sequence). The CDR3, as DNA: TGTGCCAGCAGCTTAGATCTCGCTCGGGAGACCCAGTACTTC. This codes for CASSLDLARETQYF.

This clone was recorded once. The chain carries TRBV10-1 and TRBJ2-3; D call uncertain. Germline assignment: CDR1 WNHNN and CDR2 SYGVQD (reference sequence). V lost 0 bases and J lost 5, with 9 bases in between. The CDR3 sequence is 14 residues long. The CDR3 here is CASSESTSGDTQYF. The CDR3 nucleotides are TGCGCCAGCAGTGAGTCGACCTCGGGAGATACGCAGTATTTT.

V usage is TRBV7-2 and J usage is TRBJ1-1; 7 nucleotides agree with TRBD1. With 7 bases clipped from V and 0 bases from J, the junction kept 8 bases outside the gene matches. Germline V gives CDR1 SGHTA, CDR2 FQGNSA. This CDR3 contains 15 residues. DNA for the CDR3: TGTGCCAGCAAAAGGGACAGAAACATGAACACTGAAGCTTTCTTT. It encodes CASKRDRNMNTEAFF.

The rearrangement links TRBV10-3 to TRBJ2-2; a possible D gene is TRBD1 (6 bases). The V gene lost 3 bases and the J gene lost 5 bases, with 10 bases spanning the gap. This CDR3 is 14 amino acids long. In germline, CDR1 is ENHRY, CDR2 SYGVKD. The CDR3 spells CAISELRGTGELFF. CDR3 nucleotides: TGTGCCATCAGTGAACTCAGGGGTACCGGGGAGCTGTTTTTT.